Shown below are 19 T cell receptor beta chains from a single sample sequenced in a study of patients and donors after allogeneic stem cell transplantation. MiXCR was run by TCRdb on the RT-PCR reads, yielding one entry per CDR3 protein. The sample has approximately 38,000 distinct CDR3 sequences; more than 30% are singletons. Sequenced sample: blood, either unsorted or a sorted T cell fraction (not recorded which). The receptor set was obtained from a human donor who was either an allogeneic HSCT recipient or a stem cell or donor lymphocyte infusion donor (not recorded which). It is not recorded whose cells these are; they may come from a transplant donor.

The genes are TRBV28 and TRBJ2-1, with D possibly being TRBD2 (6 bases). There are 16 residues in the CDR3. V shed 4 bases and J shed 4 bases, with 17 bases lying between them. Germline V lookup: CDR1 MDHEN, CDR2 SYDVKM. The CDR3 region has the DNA TGTGCCAGCAGTTCCAGAGCGGGTTTGGCTTACAATGAGCAGTTCTTC. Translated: CASSSRAGLAYNEQFF.

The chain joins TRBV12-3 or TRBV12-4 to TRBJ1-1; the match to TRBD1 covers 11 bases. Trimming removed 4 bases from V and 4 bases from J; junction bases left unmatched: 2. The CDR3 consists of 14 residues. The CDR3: CASSWTGGGTEAFF. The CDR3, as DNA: TGTGCCAGCAGTTGGACAGGGGGCGGCACTGAAGCTTTCTTT.

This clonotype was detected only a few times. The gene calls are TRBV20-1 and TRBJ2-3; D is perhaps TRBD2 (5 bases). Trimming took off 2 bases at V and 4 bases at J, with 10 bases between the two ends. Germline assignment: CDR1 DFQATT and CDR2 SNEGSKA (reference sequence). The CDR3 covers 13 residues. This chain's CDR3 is CSARLAGADTQYF. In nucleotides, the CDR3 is TGCAGTGCTAGACTAGCTGGCGCAGATACGCAGTATTTT.

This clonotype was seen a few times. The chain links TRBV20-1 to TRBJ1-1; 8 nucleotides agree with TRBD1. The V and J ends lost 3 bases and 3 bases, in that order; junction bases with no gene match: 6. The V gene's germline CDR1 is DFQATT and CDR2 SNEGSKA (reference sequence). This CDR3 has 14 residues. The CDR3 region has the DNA TGCAGTGCTAGTACCGGGACAGGTTACACTGAAGCTTTCTTT. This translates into CSASTGTGYTEAFF.

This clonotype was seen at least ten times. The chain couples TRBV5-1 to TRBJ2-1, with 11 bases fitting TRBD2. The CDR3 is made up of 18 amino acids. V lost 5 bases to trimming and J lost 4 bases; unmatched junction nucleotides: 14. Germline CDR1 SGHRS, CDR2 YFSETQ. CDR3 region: CASSITGTSGRYYNEQFF. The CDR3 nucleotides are TGCGCCAGCAGTATCACCGGGACTAGCGGACGATATTACAATGAGCAGTTCTTC.

The CDR3 reads CATWGSGTTGEKLFF. CDR3 DNA sequence: TGTGCCACCTGGGGCTCCGGGACAACAGGCGAAAAACTGTTTTTT. V and J are TRBV10-3 and TRBJ1-4, with D possibly matching TRBD1 (6 bases). Germline V gene sequence: CDR1 ENHRY, CDR2 SYGVKD. The CDR3 runs to 15 residues. The V end lost 10 bases, the J end lost 8 bases, and 23 bases lay between the germline ends.

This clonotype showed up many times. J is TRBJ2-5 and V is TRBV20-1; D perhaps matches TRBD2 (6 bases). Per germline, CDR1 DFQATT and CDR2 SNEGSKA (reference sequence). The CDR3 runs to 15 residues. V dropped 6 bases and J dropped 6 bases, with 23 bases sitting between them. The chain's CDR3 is CSAPMGRPSGKTQYF. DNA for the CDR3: TGCAGTGCCCCTATGGGGAGGCCTTCAGGGAAGACCCAGTACTTC.

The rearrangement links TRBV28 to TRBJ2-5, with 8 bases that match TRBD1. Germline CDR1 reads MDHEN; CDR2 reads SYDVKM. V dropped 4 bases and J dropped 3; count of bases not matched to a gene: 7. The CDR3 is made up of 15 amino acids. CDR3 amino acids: CASSWDRSEEETQYF. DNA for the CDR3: TGTGCCAGCAGTTGGGACAGGTCTGAGGAAGAGACCCAGTACTTC.

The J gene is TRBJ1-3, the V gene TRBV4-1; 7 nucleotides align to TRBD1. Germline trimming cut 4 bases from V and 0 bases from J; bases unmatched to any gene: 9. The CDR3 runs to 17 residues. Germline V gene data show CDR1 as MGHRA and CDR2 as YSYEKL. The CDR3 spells CASSPSPGQSSGNTIYF. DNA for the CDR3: TGCGCCAGCAGCCCGTCTCCGGGACAGAGCTCTGGAAACACCATATATTTT.

The chain's CDR3 is CASSSTGGYGYTF. CDR3 sequence (DNA): TGTGCCAGCAGTTCCACAGGGGGCTATGGCTACACCTTC. V is TRBV27 and J is TRBJ1-2; 8 nucleotides match TRBD1. The J segment lost 4 bases and the V segment lost 4 bases, leaving 2 bases of the junction unmatched. Germline lookup yields CDR1 MNHEY and CDR2 SMNVEV (reference sequence). The CDR3 has 13 amino acids.

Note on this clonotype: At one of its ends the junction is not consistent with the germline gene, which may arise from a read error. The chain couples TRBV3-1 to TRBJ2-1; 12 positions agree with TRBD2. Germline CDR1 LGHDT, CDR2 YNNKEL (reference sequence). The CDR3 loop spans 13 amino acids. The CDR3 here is CASSQGLAGETHF. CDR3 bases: TGTGCCAGCAGCCAAGGACTAGCGGGGGAAACCCACTTC.

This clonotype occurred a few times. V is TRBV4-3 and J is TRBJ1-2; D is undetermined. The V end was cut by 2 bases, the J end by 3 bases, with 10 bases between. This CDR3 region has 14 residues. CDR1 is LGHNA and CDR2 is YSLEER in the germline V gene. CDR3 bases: TGCGCCAGCAGCCAAAGGAGCCCCGACTATGGCTACACCTTC. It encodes CASSQRSPDYGYTF.

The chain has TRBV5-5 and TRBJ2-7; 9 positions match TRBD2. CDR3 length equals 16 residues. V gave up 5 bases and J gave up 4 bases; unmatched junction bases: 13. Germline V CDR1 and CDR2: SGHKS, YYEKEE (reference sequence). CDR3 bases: TGTGCCAGCAGATCACTAGCGGGTGACTCCTGGTACGAGCAGTACTTC. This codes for CASRSLAGDSWYEQYF.

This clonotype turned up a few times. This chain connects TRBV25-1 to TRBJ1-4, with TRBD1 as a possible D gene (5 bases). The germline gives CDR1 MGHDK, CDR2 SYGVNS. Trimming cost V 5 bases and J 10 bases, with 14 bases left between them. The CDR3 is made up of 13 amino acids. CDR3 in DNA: TGTGCCAGCAGTTCGGGACGGATTTCAAAACTGTTTTTT. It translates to CASSSGRISKLFF. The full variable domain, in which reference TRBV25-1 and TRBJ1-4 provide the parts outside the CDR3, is EADIYQTPRYLVIGTGKKITLECSQTMGHDKMYWYQQDPGMELHLIHYSYGVNSTEKGDLSSESTVSRIRTEHFPLTLESARPSHTSQYLCASSSGRISKLFFGSGTQLSVL.

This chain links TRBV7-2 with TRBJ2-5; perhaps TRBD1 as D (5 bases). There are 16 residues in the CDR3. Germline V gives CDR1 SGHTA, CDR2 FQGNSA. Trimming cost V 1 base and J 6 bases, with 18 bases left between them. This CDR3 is CASSLVTGHIMQTQYF. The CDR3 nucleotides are TGTGCCAGCAGCTTAGTAACAGGCCACATTATGCAGACCCAGTACTTC.

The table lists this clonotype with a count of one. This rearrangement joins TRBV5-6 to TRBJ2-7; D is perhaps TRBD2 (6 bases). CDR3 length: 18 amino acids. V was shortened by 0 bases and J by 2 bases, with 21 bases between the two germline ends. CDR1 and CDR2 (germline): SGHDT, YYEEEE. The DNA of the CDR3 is TGTGCCAGCAGCTTGGCCGCGGGGCCTCGAGTGTCAGCCTACGAGCAGTACTTC. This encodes CASSLAAGPRVSAYEQYF.

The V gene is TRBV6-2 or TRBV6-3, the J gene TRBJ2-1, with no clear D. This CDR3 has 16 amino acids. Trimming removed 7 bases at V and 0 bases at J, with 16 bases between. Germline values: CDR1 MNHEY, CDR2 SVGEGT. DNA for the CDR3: TGTGCCAGCACCATTAAGAATCGGTTCTCCTACAATGAGCAGTTCTTC. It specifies CASTIKNRFSYNEQFF.

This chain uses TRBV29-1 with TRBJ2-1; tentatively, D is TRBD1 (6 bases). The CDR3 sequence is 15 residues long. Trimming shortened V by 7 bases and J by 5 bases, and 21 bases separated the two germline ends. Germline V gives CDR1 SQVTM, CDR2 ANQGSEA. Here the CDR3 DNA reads TGCAGCGCTCTCGGACAGTGGGTAGTCCACAATGAGCAGTTCTTC. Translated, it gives CSALGQWVVHNEQFF.

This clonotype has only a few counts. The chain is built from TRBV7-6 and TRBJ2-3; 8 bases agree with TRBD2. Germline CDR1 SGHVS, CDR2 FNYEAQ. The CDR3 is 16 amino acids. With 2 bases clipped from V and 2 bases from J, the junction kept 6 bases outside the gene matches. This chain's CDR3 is CASSLSRGGLTDTQYF. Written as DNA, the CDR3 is TGTGCCAGCAGCTTATCCCGGGGGGGACTCACAGATACGCAGTATTTT.